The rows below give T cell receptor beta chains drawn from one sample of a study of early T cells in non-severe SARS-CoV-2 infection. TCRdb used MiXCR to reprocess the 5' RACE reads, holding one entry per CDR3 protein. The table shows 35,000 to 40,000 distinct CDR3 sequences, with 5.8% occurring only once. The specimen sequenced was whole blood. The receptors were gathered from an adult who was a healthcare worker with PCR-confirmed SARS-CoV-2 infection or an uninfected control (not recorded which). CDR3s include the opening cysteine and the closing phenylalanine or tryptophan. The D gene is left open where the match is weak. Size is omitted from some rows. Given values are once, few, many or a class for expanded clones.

CASSYSRGGAELFF	TGTGCCAGCAGTTACTCCCGCGGGGGGGCCGAGCTGTTTTTT	TRBV6-6	TRBJ2-2	few	14	TRBD2
CASSLGLAARDEQFF	TGTGCCAGCAGCCTGGGACTAGCTGCGAGGGATGAGCAGTTCTTC	TRBV11-3	TRBJ2-1	many	15	TRBD2
CSAFWSWANTEAFF	TGCAGTGCTTTCTGGTCATGGGCGAACACTGAAGCTTTCTTT	TRBV20-1	TRBJ1-1	many	14	NA
CASSRGQGSSF	TGTGCCAGCAGCCGAGGACAGGGTTCCTCCTTC	TRBV6-6	TRBJ2-7	many	11	TRBD1
CASSRAAGWGDTEAFF	TGTGCCAGCAGTCGGGCGGCGGGGTGGGGCGACACTGAAGCTTTCTTT	TRBV11-2	TRBJ1-1	many	16	NA
CASINLDRGRTEAFF	TGTGCCAGCATCAACCTGGACAGGGGGAGAACTGAAGCTTTCTTT	TRBV12-3/TRBV12-4	TRBJ1-1	many	15	TRBD1
CASSKRTQGADTQYF	TGTGCCAGCAGTAAGAGAACACAGGGAGCAGATACGCAGTATTTT	TRBV28	TRBJ2-3	many	15	NA
CASGTSGNTIYF	TGTGCCAGCGGCACCTCTGGAAACACCATATATTTT	TRBV7-9	TRBJ1-3	few	12	NA
CASSDQGAGELFF	TGCGCCAGCAGTGACCAGGGGGCCGGGGAGCTGTTTTTT	TRBV10-2	TRBJ2-2	NA	13	TRBD1
CSARDASGGKETQYF	TGCAGTGCTAGAGATGCTAGCGGGGGAAAAGAGACCCAGTACTTC	TRBV20-1	TRBJ2-5	NA	15	TRBD2
CAWSTGGGNQPQHF	TGTGCCTGGAGTACAGGGGGAGGCAATCAGCCCCAGCATTTT	TRBV30	TRBJ1-5	many	14	TRBD1
CASSEGGSETQYF	TGTGCCAGCAGTGAAGGGGGATCGGAGACCCAGTACTTC	TRBV14	TRBJ2-5	NA	13	NA